This entry concerns a single T cell receptor beta chain. The sample is drawn from a study of blood T cell repertoires in COVID-19. At the level of the study: Italy, Spain and the United States were the sources of the convalescent and acute COVID-19 samples.

Profiled with immunoSEQ multiplex PCR; TCRdb holds only in-frame clones, not every one. The sample holds 120,000 or so clones; around 87% are singletons and the top ten take less than 8%. The germline V and J ends were trimmed by 0 bases and 4 bases, with 18 bases remaining between them. The CDR3 extends over 17 amino acids. CDR1 is MNHEY and CDR2 is SVGEGT in the germline V gene. The V call is TRBV6-2 or TRBV6-3, the J call TRBJ2-5, with D possibly matching TRBD2 (6 bases). The material sequenced was peripheral blood. The TCR originated in a middle-aged man with acute or convalescent COVID-19. The CDR3 region has the DNA TGTGCCAGCAGTTACTCGTCCAGCGGGTTAAGGGGAGAGACCCAGTACTTC. Encoded protein: CASSYSSSGLRGETQYF.